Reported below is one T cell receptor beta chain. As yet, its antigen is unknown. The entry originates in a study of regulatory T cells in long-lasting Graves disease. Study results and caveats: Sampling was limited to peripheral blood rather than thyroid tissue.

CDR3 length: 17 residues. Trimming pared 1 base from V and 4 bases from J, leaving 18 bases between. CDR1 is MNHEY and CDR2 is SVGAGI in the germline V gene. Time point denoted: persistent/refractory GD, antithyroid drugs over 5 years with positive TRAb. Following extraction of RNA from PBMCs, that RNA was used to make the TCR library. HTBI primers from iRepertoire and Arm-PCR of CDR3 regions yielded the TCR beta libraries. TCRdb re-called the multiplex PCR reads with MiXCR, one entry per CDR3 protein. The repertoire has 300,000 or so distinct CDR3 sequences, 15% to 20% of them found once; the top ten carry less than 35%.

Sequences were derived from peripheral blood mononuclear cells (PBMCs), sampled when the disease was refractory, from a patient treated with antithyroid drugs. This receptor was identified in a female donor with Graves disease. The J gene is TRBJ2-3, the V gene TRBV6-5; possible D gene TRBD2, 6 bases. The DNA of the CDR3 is TGTGCCAGCAGTTACTACCGATTTAGCGGAAAGGCAGATACGCAGTATTTT. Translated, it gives CASSYYRFSGKADTQYF.